Each of the 23 T cell receptor beta chains below was sequenced from the same sample in a study of T cell repertoires in cytomegalovirus infection. No antigens are known for them. From the reads, TCRdb called clonotypes with MiXCR, one entry per CDR3 protein. In the table there are roughly 860,000 distinct CDR3 sequences, about 33% of which are singletons. The specimen was cultured CD8+ T cells from PBMCs, collected from culture after CMV antigen stimulation. These receptor sequences come from a human donor in good health (CMV status not recorded). Some clones in this sample may be carry-over from other donors' samples.

This clonotype was counted at least ten times. The rearrangement uses TRBV10-3 and TRBJ2-1, with TRBD2 matching 13 bases. The CDR3 has 16 residues. J lost 3 bases, V lost 8 bases, and 7 bases had no gene match. Germline V gene data show CDR1 as ENHRY and CDR2 as SYGVKD. CDR3 protein: CAIRGLAGADYNEQFF. For the CDR3, the DNA is TGTGCCATCCGTGGACTAGCGGGGGCGGACTACAATGAGCAGTTCTTC.

This clonotype turned up a few times. The chain has TRBV4-1 and TRBJ1-5; 8 nucleotides align to TRBD1. The CDR3 consists of 16 residues. Trimming removed 0 bases from V and 5 bases from J; junction bases left unmatched: 6. In germline, CDR1 is MGHRA, CDR2 YSYEKL. CDR3 in DNA: TGCGCCAGCAGCCAAGATGGAGACAGGGGTTATCAGCCCCAGCATTTT. The encoded protein is CASSQDGDRGYQPQHF.

The V gene is TRBV7-2, the J gene TRBJ1-3; unclear D gene. V was cut by 7 bases and J by 0 bases, with 10 bases left in between. The CDR3 spans 14 residues. CDR1 is SGHTA, CDR2 FQGNSA, per germline. The CDR3 loop is CASTSINSGNTIYF. The CDR3 nucleotides read TGTGCCAGCACCTCCATTAACTCTGGAAACACCATATATTTT.

The chain joins TRBV6-1 to TRBJ2-1, with D possibly matching TRBD2 (6 bases). CDR1 and CDR2 (germline): MNHNS, SASEGT. CDR3 length: 16 amino acids. V was clipped by 4 bases and J by 7 bases, with 20 bases between them. The CDR3 bases are TGTGCCAGCAGTGCCGGCGGGGCTCGAATTAGGAATGAGCAGTTCTTC. Translated, it gives CASSAGGARIRNEQFF.

This clonotype was recorded many times. The chain is built from TRBV7-8 and TRBJ1-1, with TRBD1 matching 11 bases. Germline lookup yields CDR1 SGHVS and CDR2 FQNEAQ. The CDR3 spans 18 residues. Unmatched junction bases numbered 13, after V lost 5 bases and J lost 2 bases. The CDR3 DNA reads as TGTGCCAGCAGCGCAGAGGCTAGGACAGGGGGCGCAAACACTGAAGCTTTCTTT. Translating gives CASSAEARTGGANTEAFF.

This chain links TRBV10-2 with TRBJ1-2, with TRBD1 matching over 10 bases. From germline, CDR1 is WSHSY and CDR2 SAAADI. This CDR3 is built from 15 residues. V shed 1 base and J 4 bases; nucleotides not matched to a gene: 3. The CDR3 loop reads CASSELTGGGYGYTF. The CDR3 coding sequence is TGCGCCAGCAGTGAGTTGACAGGGGGCGGCTATGGCTACACCTTC.

This clonotype was seen only a few times. V and J are TRBV11-3 and TRBJ1-1; D remains unclear. Trimming stripped 0 bases from V and 2 bases from J, with 10 bases between. CDR1 and CDR2 from the germline V gene are SGHNT and YENEEA. The CDR3 has 15 residues. For the CDR3, the DNA is TGTGCCAGCAGCTTAGATCACTCGGCTAACACTGAAGCTTTCTTT. It yields the protein CASSLDHSANTEAFF. Variable domain in full (rest from reference TRBV11-3 and TRBJ1-1): EAGVVQSPRYKIIEKKQPVAFWCNPISGHNTLYWYLQNLGQGPELLIRYENEEAVDDSQLPKDRFSAERLKGVDSTLKIQPAELGDSAVYLCASSLDHSANTEAFFGQGTRLTVV.

The chain employs TRBV4-3 and TRBJ1-1; D is unclear. Germline V gene lookup returns CDR1 LGHNA and CDR2 YSLEER. V gave up 4 bases and J gave up 3 bases, with 12 bases separating them. This CDR3 contains 14 residues. Here the CDR3 DNA reads TGCGCCAGCAGCCCTTGGAGCGCGGACACTGAAGCTTTCTTT. It is translated as CASSPWSADTEAFF.

The rearrangement links TRBV4-1 to TRBJ2-3; D possibly corresponds to TRBD2 (5 bases). The CDR3 is 13 residues long. V was pared by 3 bases and J by 4 bases, with 8 bases between. Germline V lookup: CDR1 MGHRA, CDR2 YSYEKL. The CDR3 DNA reads as TGCGCCAGCAGCCACCCGGAGGCAGATACGCAGTATTTT. It is translated as CASSHPEADTQYF.

This clonotype occurred a few times. The chain employs TRBV5-6 and TRBJ2-7, with D possibly being TRBD1 (5 bases). With 3 bases removed from V and 4 bases from J, the gap between germline ends came to 8 bases. The V gene's germline CDR1 is SGHDT and CDR2 YYEEEE. This CDR3 is built from 12 residues. Written as DNA, the CDR3 is TGTGCCAGCAGCTCCGGACATTACGAGCAGTACGTC. Translated: CASSSGHYEQYV.

This clonotype was seen only a few times. The genes are TRBV6-5 and TRBJ2-5; D call uncertain. The CDR3 has 17 residues. Trimming pared 2 bases from V and 5 bases from J, leaving 21 bases between. Germline loops: CDR1 MNHEY, CDR2 SVGAGI. In DNA, the CDR3 is TGTGCCAGCAGTTACGTGAGCGAGTGGACGGCCCGGGAGACCCAGTACTTC. It codes for CASSYVSEWTARETQYF.

The V call is TRBV28, the J call TRBJ1-6; TRBD1 matches at 7 bases. After removal of 7 bases from V and 6 bases from J, the junction contained 6 bases not matched to a gene. Germline CDR1 MDHEN, CDR2 SYDVKM. There are 14 residues in the CDR3. CDR3 in DNA: TGTGCCAGCATGGAGACAGGGCGTAATTCACCCCTCCACTTT. Its translation: CASMETGRNSPLHF. Full variable domain (missing parts from reference TRBV28 and TRBJ1-6): DVKVTQSSRYLVKRTGEKVFLECVQDMDHENMFWYRQDPGLGLRLIYFSYDVKMKEKGDIPEGYSVSREKKERFSLILESASTNQTSMYLCASMETGRNSPLHFGNGTRLTVT.

This rearrangement joins TRBV7-2 to TRBJ1-2, with D tentatively TRBD1 (6 bases). The V end lost 5 bases, the J end lost 4 bases, and 14 bases lay between the germline ends. This CDR3 region has 14 residues. Per germline, CDR1 SGHTA and CDR2 FQGNSA. The CDR3 DNA follows: TGTGCCAGCAGCACCCGGACAGCCTTCTATGGCTACACCTTC. The encoded protein is CASSTRTAFYGYTF.

V usage is TRBV2 and J usage is TRBJ2-7; weak D call: TRBD1 (8 bases). The CDR3 consists of 14 residues. Trimming shortened V by 6 bases and J by 3 bases, and 15 bases separated the two germline ends. Germline V gives CDR1 SNHLY, CDR2 FYNNEI. The CDR3 sequence: CASSEQGDYYEQYF. CDR3 DNA: TGTGCCAGCAGCGAACAGGGGGACTACTACGAGCAGTACTTC.

The rearrangement uses TRBV6-5 and TRBJ1-6; D possibly corresponds to TRBD1 (5 bases). This CDR3 is 16 amino acids long. The ends were cut back, 0 bases at V and 8 bases at J, with 14 bases in the middle. Germline-derived CDR1 and CDR2 are MNHEY and SVGAGI. CDR3 residues: CASSYSYEGRDSPLHF. The CDR3 bases are TGTGCCAGCAGTTACTCGTACGAGGGGCGCGATTCACCCCTCCACTTT.

The V call is TRBV29-1, the J call TRBJ1-2, with 10 bases that match TRBD1. The ends lost 7 bases at V and 3 bases at J; junction bases unmatched: 8. This CDR3 is 14 amino acids long. The V gene's germline CDR1 is SQVTM and CDR2 ANQGSEA. The CDR3 loop reads CSAKTGGWDYGYTF. CDR3 in DNA: TGCAGCGCCAAGACAGGGGGCTGGGACTATGGCTACACCTTC.

Concerning this clonotype itself: A read error may account for a junction end that differs from germline. The chain has TRBV7-6 and TRBJ2-1, with 7 bases lining up with TRBD2. CDR1 SGHVS and CDR2 FNYEAQ come from the germline V gene. This CDR3 region has 15 residues. The CDR3 DNA reads as TGTGCCAGCAGCTTAGGGGGGGGAGGGCACAATAAGCAGTTCTTC. It translates to CASSLGGGGHNKQFF.

The table lists this clonotype with many counts. The rearrangement joins TRBV7-2 to TRBJ2-3; possibly TRBD2 for D (6 bases). Germline CDR1 reads SGHTA; CDR2 reads FQGNSA. This CDR3 has 14 residues. Trimming removed 1 base at V and 4 bases at J, with 9 bases between. CDR3 sequence reads: CASSLGTTSDTQYF. CDR3 bases: TGTGCCAGCAGCTTAGGGACTACCTCAGATACGCAGTATTTT.

This clonotype was detected once. V and J are TRBV27 and TRBJ2-7; 7 bases align to TRBD2. The CDR3 covers 14 residues. Germline V gene data show CDR1 as MNHEY and CDR2 as SMNVEV (reference sequence). The trim removed 5 bases at V and 3 bases at J, leaving 7 bases unmatched. The CDR3 DNA follows: TGTGCCAGCAGTATGGGGGGGTTTGACTACGAGCAGTACTTC. Translation gives CASSMGGFDYEQYF.

The V gene is TRBV7-6, the J gene TRBJ2-1; D remains ambiguous. Trimming took off 8 bases at V and 1 base at J, with 9 bases between the two ends. Per the germline V gene, CDR1 is SGHVS and CDR2 is FNYEAQ. This CDR3 has 13 amino acids. As DNA, the CDR3 is TGTGCCAGCGGAGACACATCCTACAATGAGCAGTTCTTC. The encoded protein is CASGDTSYNEQFF.

The CDR3 sequence: CASSSTAGGVETQYF. The CDR3 region has the DNA TGTGCCAGCAGCTCTACCGCGGGGGGCGTAGAGACCCAGTACTTC. The gene calls are TRBV7-6 and TRBJ2-5; 8 bases match TRBD2. The V gene end was trimmed by 4 bases and the J gene end by 4 bases; junction bases not matched to a gene: 8. There are 15 residues in the CDR3. CDR1 and CDR2 from the germline V gene are SGHVS and FNYEAQ.

This clonotype has at least ten counts. The rearrangement uses TRBV7-9 and TRBJ2-7; no definite D call. Germline loops: CDR1 SEHNR, CDR2 FQNEAQ (reference sequence). The germline V and J ends were trimmed by 5 bases and 1 base, with 12 bases remaining between them. The CDR3 has 14 residues. CDR3 DNA: TGTGCCAGCAGCCCAAGGAGTAAATCCTACGAGCAGTACGTC. It specifies CASSPRSKSYEQYV.

The chain uses TRBV20-1 and TRBJ1-2; 7 bases are a match to TRBD1. Germline CDR1 reads DFQATT; CDR2 reads SNEGSKA (reference sequence). The CDR3 sequence is 13 residues long. V lost 2 bases and J lost 3; bases outside the gene matches: 3. DNA for the CDR3: TGCAGTGCTAGATCCGGACAGGACTATGGCTACACCTTC. Protein: CSARSGQDYGYTF.